In this sample, the clone carrying this T cell receptor (beta chain) turned up a few times. Its specificity is not known. A much larger clonotype is one base distant, so this may be a read error. Tregs were sorted as CD4+CD25+CD127-/low cells. Regarding the study as a whole: Tumor Tregs overlapped most with tumor, then blood, naive CD4+ cells. Whole repertoires were not studied in the larger cohort, only one V-J beta rearrangement. In terms of TCR gene usage, tumor memory CD4+ T cells clustered together with blood and lymph node memory CD4+ cells, as well as with lymph node naive CD4+ cells.

After constant-region reverse-primer amplification, full-length variable regions underwent semi-nested PCR with Nested Universal Primer A. TCRdb fed the 5' RACE reads into MiXCR, producing one record per CDR3 protein. This sample has roughly 10,000 distinct CDR3 sequences, with roughly 15% found just once. The sequencing sample was made of Tregs sorted from blood. This TCR came from a female donor with breast cancer.

The CDR3 loop is CSVEGTSWLGSSYEQYF. CDR3 bases: TGCAGCGTCGAGGGGACTAGCTGGTTAGGCAGCTCCTACGAGCAGTACTTC. The rearrangement joins TRBV29-1 to TRBJ2-7; 9 bases are a match to TRBD2. CDR3 length equals 17 residues. In germline, CDR1 is SQVTM, CDR2 ANQGSEA. After removal of 6 bases from V and 0 bases from J, the junction contained 15 bases not matched to a gene.